The rows below give T cell receptor beta chains drawn from one sample of a study of regulatory T cells in long-lasting Graves disease. TCRdb analysed the multiplex PCR reads with MiXCR anew, one entry per CDR3 protein. The table shows 620,000 or so distinct CDR3 sequences, with roughly 15% occurring only once. These data also featured in a second study, about T cells in Graves' hyperthyroidism and ophthalmopathy.

The sequencing here drew on peripheral blood mononuclear cells (PBMCs), taken at new diagnosis, from a patient treated with antithyroid drugs. Source of these receptors: a woman aged 30 to 39 with Graves disease. Each CDR3 is given with its conserved first and last residue. A D gene is named only where the DNA matches it firmly. Clone size is stated in some rows and not others, as once, few, many or a class when expanded.

D	V	J	size	CDR3	DNA
.	TRBV2	TRBJ1-5	many	CASTTSGRNSNQPQHF	TGTGCCAGCACTACGTCGGGGAGAAATAGCAATCAGCCCCAGCATTTT
TRBD1	TRBV19	TRBJ1-1	many	CASSISGTGRDTEAFF	TGTGCCAGTAGTATATCCGGGACAGGGAGGGACACTGAAGCTTTCTTT
TRBD1	TRBV29-1	TRBJ2-7	many	CSVEKGTGSYEQYF	TGCAGCGTTGAGAAAGGGACAGGGTCCTACGAGCAGTACTTC
.	TRBV28	TRBJ2-3	many	CATGGGATDTQYF	TGTGCCACTGGGGGGGGGGCAACAGATACGCAGTATTTT
.	TRBV15	TRBJ2-2	.	CATSRDGPNTGELFF	TGTGCCACCAGCAGAGACGGACCAAACACCGGGGAGCTGTTTTTT
TRBD2	TRBV11-2	TRBJ2-1	.	CASSLDGRAWDYNEQFF	TGTGCCAGCAGCTTAGACGGGAGGGCCTGGGACTACAATGAGCAGTTCTTC
TRBD1	TRBV5-1	TRBJ1-2	.	CASSFGETGGSYGYTF	TGCGCCAGCAGCTTCGGGGAGACAGGGGGTAGCTATGGCTACACCTTC
TRBD2	TRBV3-1	TRBJ2-7	.	CASSKMGLAGIGEQYF	TGTGCCAGCAGCAAGATGGGACTAGCGGGAATAGGTGAGCAGTACTTC
.	TRBV6-2/TRBV6-3	TRBJ2-1	.	CASSSGGGTWYEQFF	TGTGCCAGCAGTTCGGGGGGCGGAACCTGGTATGAGCAGTTCTTC
.	TRBV19	TRBJ2-1	.	CASSHPGAPTNEQFF	TGTGCCAGTAGTCACCCCGGGGCGCCCACAAATGAGCAGTTCTTC
TRBD1	TRBV20-1	TRBJ2-3	few	CSALGQGTDTQYF	TGCAGTGCCCTCGGACAGGGTACAGATACGCAGTATTTT
.	TRBV28	TRBJ1-4	few	CASSRRDWREKLFF	TGTGCCAGTTCTCGCCGGGACTGGAGGGAAAAACTGTTTTTT
TRBD2	TRBV2	TRBJ2-3	many	CASRAGLGGDTQYF	TGTGCCAGCAGGGCGGGACTAGGGGGAGATACGCAGTATTTT
.	TRBV9	TRBJ1-5	.	CASSGGAGRDNQPQHF	TGTGCCAGCAGCGGAGGGGCAGGGAGGGACAATCAGCCCCAGCATTTT
.	TRBV28	TRBJ1-1	few	CASSFSIRGLSAEAFF	TGTGCCAGCAGTTTCTCGATACGGGGGTTGTCAGCTGAAGCTTTCTTT
TRBD1	TRBV14	TRBJ2-5	.	CASSQVLPGQGLDETQYF	TGTGCCAGCAGCCAAGTACTACCCGGACAGGGACTCGATGAGACCCAGTACTTC
.	TRBV28	TRBJ1-1	many	CASTSRGGTAFF	TGTGCCAGCACCTCGCGTGGGGGAACGGCTTTCTTT
TRBD2	TRBV5-1	TRBJ2-1	few	CASSTGLAVYKPHEQFF	TGCGCCAGCAGCACGGGACTAGCGGTCTATAAACCCCATGAGCAGTTCTTC
.	TRBV4-1	TRBJ1-2	.	CASSQDGGLTGYTF	TGCGCCAGCAGCCAAGATGGTGGGCTGACTGGCTACACCTTC
TRBD1	TRBV7-9	TRBJ1-2	many	CASILGQGLNYGYTF	TGTGCCAGCATCCTTGGACAGGGCCTTAACTATGGCTACACCTTC
.	TRBV20-1	TRBJ1-2	many	CSAHDDLSGYTF	TGCAGTGCTCACGATGACCTTTCGGGCTACACCTTC
TRBD1	TRBV30	TRBJ2-1	.	CAWSVLDREQFF	TGTGCCTGGAGTGTACTGGACAGGGAGCAGTTCTTC
TRBD1	TRBV7-2	TRBJ2-2	few	CASVDRVPGELFF	TGTGCCAGCGTAGACAGGGTTCCAGGGGAGCTGTTTTTT
TRBD2	TRBV5-1	TRBJ2-7	many	CASSFSLAGNYEQYF	TGCGCCAGCAGCTTTAGCCTAGCGGGGAACTACGAGCAGTACTTC
.	TRBV10-3	TRBJ1-5	many	CAIRREGADNQPQHF	TGTGCCATCAGGCGGGAGGGCGCGGACAATCAGCCCCAGCATTTT
TRBD2	TRBV5-1	TRBJ2-7	.	CTSSFGGSSYGQYF	TGCACCAGCAGCTTCGGCGGGAGCTCCTACGGGCAGTACTTC
.	TRBV11-2	TRBJ2-1	many	CASSLAALGNEQFF	TGTGCCAGCAGCTTAGCGGCCCTAGGAAATGAGCAGTTCTTC
TRBD1	TRBV6-1	TRBJ1-5	many	CASRPGQGLYQPQHF	TGTGCCAGCAGGCCCGGACAGGGGTTATATCAGCCCCAGCATTTT
.	TRBV6-2/TRBV6-3	TRBJ2-7	.	CASSQYGYEQYF	TGTGCCAGCAGCCAGTACGGTTACGAGCAGTACTTC
.	TRBV12-5	TRBJ2-1	.	CASGLVGHNEQFF	TGTGCTAGTGGTTTGGTAGGGCACAATGAGCAGTTCTTC
.	TRBV18	TRBJ1-2	few	CASSPVIETRYGYTF	TGTGCCAGCTCCCCAGTGATTGAGACACGGTATGGCTACACCTTC
.	TRBV7-3	TRBJ1-6	few	CASSPVGGGESPLHF	TGTGCCAGCAGCCCGGTAGGGGGAGGCGAATCACCCCTCCACTTT
TRBD2	TRBV11-2	TRBJ2-1	.	CASSLDLTSGTNEQFF	TGTGCCAGCAGCTTAGATCTGACTAGCGGGACTAATGAGCAGTTCTTC
TRBD1	TRBV19	TRBJ1-5	many	CASSTVGGPSNQPQHF	TGTGCCAGTAGTACCGTAGGGGGCCCTAGCAATCAGCCCCAGCATTTT
.	TRBV7-2	TRBJ2-1	.	CASNFNNEQFF	TGCGCCAGCAACTTTAACAATGAGCAGTTCTTC
.	TRBV20-1	TRBJ2-7	.	CSAREPGRGYEQYF	TGCAGTGCTAGAGAACCGGGCCGAGGCTACGAGCAGTACTTC
TRBD2	TRBV7-2	TRBJ2-5	many	CASSLVLAGETQYF	TGTGCCAGCAGCTTGGTACTAGCGGGAGAGACCCAGTACTTC
.	TRBV2	TRBJ2-5	few	CASSGLAGTGRETQYF	TGTGCCAGCAGCGGACTAGCCGGGACAGGTCGAGAGACCCAGTACTTC
TRBD1	TRBV20-1	TRBJ1-4	many	CSAASLSTGGGKLFF	TGCAGTGCTGCATCACTCTCGACAGGGGGCGGAAAACTGTTTTTT
.	TRBV5-1	TRBJ1-4	.	CANSYRSGGPAEKLFF	TGCGCCAACAGCTACCGTTCGGGGGGGCCAGCGGAAAAACTGTTTTTT
TRBD1	TRBV18	TRBJ1-6	few	CASSPTGQGGSPLHF	TGTGCCAGCTCCCCGACCGGACAGGGTGGTTCACCCCTCCACTTT
.	TRBV20-1	TRBJ2-7	.	CSARPRGSPYEQYF	TGCAGTGCTAGGCCCAGGGGATCGCCCTACGAGCAGTACTTC
.	TRBV12-3/TRBV12-4	TRBJ2-2	few	CASSSRTLSNTGELFF	TGTGCCAGCAGTTCGAGGACGTTGTCGAACACCGGGGAGCTGTTTTTT
.	TRBV28	TRBJ2-3	many	CASSLGRGLPTVTDTQYF	TGTGCCAGCAGTTTAGGAAGGGGACTGCCAACCGTCACAGATACGCAGTATTTT
.	TRBV6-4	TRBJ2-6	few	CASSYTRGASGANVLTF	TGTGCCAGCAGTTACACCCGCGGGGCCTCTGGGGCCAACGTCCTGACTTTC
TRBD1	TRBV28	TRBJ1-2	many	CASRDRVDGYTF	TGTGCCAGTAGGGACAGGGTGGATGGCTACACCTTC
TRBD1	TRBV30	TRBJ1-2	few	CAWSVHPGTGEYGYTF	TGTGCCTGGAGTGTACATCCAGGGACAGGAGAATATGGCTACACCTTC
.	TRBV29-1	TRBJ2-7	many	CSVEMGPTPYEQYF	TGCAGCGTTGAGATGGGTCCAACTCCCTACGAGCAGTACTTC
TRBD1	TRBV7-9	TRBJ2-7	many	CASSLLGQGAEEQYF	TGTGCCAGCAGCTTACTTGGACAGGGGGCCGAAGAGCAGTACTTC
.	TRBV6-1	TRBJ2-1	few	CASSVVEYNEQFF	TGTGCCAGCAGCGTAGTGGAGTACAATGAGCAGTTCTTC
TRBD2	TRBV20-1	TRBJ2-5	few	CSARGQREDQETQYF	TGCAGTGCTAGAGGCCAGCGGGAGGACCAAGAGACCCAGTACTTC
.	TRBV27	TRBJ1-1	few	CASRAGQRNTEAFF	TGTGCCAGCAGGGCAGGACAGAGGAACACTGAAGCTTTCTTT
.	TRBV18	TRBJ1-4	.	CASSTTKGNEKLFF	TGTGCCAGCTCAACCACAAAGGGAAATGAAAAACTGTTTTTT